The source of this T cell receptor (beta chain) is a study of blood T cell repertoires in COVID-19. Overall study: Spain, Italy and the United States supplied samples that represented acute and convalescent COVID-19. PBMCs, B-cell-depleted T cells, or T cells were the source of the cDNA or gDNA that made up the material.

TCRdb keeps only in-frame clones here, not all; method: immunoSEQ multiplex PCR. The sample contains 250,000 to 350,000 clones, roughly 90% of which appear only once. Ages ranged from roughly 18 to 100 years, with residence in fewer than 25 US areas. Cohorts were assigned according to the clinical history that participants reported. The CDR3 has 15 amino acids. Germline assignment: CDR1 MNHEY and CDR2 SMNVEV (reference sequence). The V end was cut by 1 base, the J end by 1 base, with 11 bases between. The source is a woman under 30 with acute COVID-19. Sequencing was done on a sample of PBMCs or T cells enriched from blood (not recorded which). This sequence joins TRBV27 and TRBJ2-7, with D uncertain. The CDR3 here is CASSLLPGPSYEQYF. CDR3 sequence (DNA): TGTGCCAGCAGTTTATTGCCAGGCCCTTCCTACGAGCAGTACTTC.